This T cell receptor beta chain was identified in a study of blood T cells in healthy people across ages. Together with a sample-barcoded 5' primer, a J-beta primer mix was included in a second PCR lasting about 7 to 11 cycles. Researchers report that each sample yielded at least 3 million CDR3-containing paired-end reads. TCRdb re-derived calls from the 5' RACE reads in MiXCR, one entry per CDR3 protein. The sample carries approximately 1,000,000 distinct CDR3 sequences, under 40% recorded once. Study findings and constraints: The unsorted PBMCs prevented any conclusive comparison of naive versus antigen-experienced cells.

Trimming stripped 4 bases from V and 0 bases from J, with 18 bases between. This CDR3 region has 17 residues. Looked up from germline, CDR1 is SGHTA and CDR2 is FQGNSA. As regards this clonotype: What it binds is not known.

Each donor's blood draw was 8.5 to 10 milliliters of peripheral blood. The TCR originated in a man aged 18 to 29 in good health. Specimen: blood. This rearrangement joins TRBV7-2 to TRBJ1-2; D gene ambiguous. CDR3 region: CASSSSPGLGTNYGYTF. As DNA, the CDR3 is TGTGCCAGCAGCTCCTCCCCCGGGTTGGGTACTAACTATGGCTACACCTTC.